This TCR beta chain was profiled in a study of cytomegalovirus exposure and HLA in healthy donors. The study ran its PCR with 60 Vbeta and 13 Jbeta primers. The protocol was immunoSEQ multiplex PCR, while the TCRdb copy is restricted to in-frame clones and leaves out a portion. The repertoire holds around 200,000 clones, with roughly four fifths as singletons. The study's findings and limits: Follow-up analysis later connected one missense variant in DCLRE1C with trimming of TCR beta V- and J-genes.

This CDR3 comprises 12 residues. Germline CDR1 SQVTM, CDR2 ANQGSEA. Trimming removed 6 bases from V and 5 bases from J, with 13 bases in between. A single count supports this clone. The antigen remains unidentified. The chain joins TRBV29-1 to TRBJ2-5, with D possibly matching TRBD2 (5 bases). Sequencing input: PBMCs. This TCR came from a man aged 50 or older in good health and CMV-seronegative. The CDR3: CSVSRGGETQYF. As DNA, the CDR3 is TGCAGCGTATCACGGGGTGGCGAGACCCAGTACTTC.